The sequence of this TCR beta chain was determined in a study of breast tumors, draining lymph nodes, adjacent tissues. The CDR3 length is 16 residues. Germline V gene sequence: CDR1 MNHEY, CDR2 SVGAGI. Germline trimming cut 0 bases from V and 7 bases from J; bases unmatched to any gene: 6. The lymph nodes were axillary draining lymph nodes from breast cancer patients. A single record per CDR3 protein comes from TCRdb applying MiXCR to the multiplex PCR reads. The profile shows approximately 190,000 distinct CDR3 sequences, approximately 33% of them singletons. The chain carries TRBV6-5 and TRBJ2-1, with 10 bases that match TRBD2. The sequenced sample was axillary lymph node tissue. This TCR came from a female donor with breast cancer. Some clones in this sample may be carry-over from other donors' samples. The DNA of the CDR3 is TGTGCCAGCAGTTACTCCAGCGGGAGGGCCCGGAATGAGCAGTTCTTC. Amino acid sequence: CASSYSSGRARNEQFF.